These 8 T cell receptor beta chains were all obtained from the same sample, sequenced in a study of T cell changes during pregnancy in multiple sclerosis. Clones were sequenced by immunoSEQ multiplex PCR, and TCRdb holds only the in-frame ones, with some missing. The sample gives roughly 38,000 clones, 90% of which show up once; almost 5.5% is in the top ten. The sample in question was peripheral blood, obtained in the third trimester of pregnancy. The receptors stem from a female donor in good health, enrolled as a control in a pregnancy study.

With regard to this clone: Other DNA variants within this sample encode the same CDR3. V is TRBV9 and J is TRBJ1-1, with D hard to call. V was pared by 0 bases and J by 0 bases, with 6 bases between. CDR1 is SGDLS, CDR2 YYNGEE, per germline. This CDR3 is built from 14 residues. DNA for the CDR3: TGTGCCAGCAGCGTAGAGGGAGTGAACACTGAAGCTTTCTTT. Its translation is CASSVEGVNTEAFF.

The V and J genes are TRBV28 and TRBJ1-5; D perhaps matches TRBD1 (5 bases). V was trimmed by 4 bases and J by 4 bases, leaving 11 bases between them. There are 14 residues in the CDR3. Germline CDR1 reads MDHEN; CDR2 reads SYDVKM. The CDR3 nucleotides read TGTGCCAGCAGTTCCGGGGGGGGTAATCAGCCCCAGCATTTT. Protein product: CASSSGGGNQPQHF.

This clone is medium-sized. The chain combines TRBV15 with TRBJ1-2; 9 bases align to TRBD1. The CDR3 consists of 16 residues. The V gene end was trimmed by 7 bases and the J gene end by 2 bases; junction bases not matched to a gene: 11. In germline, CDR1 is LNHNV, CDR2 YYDKDF (reference sequence). The CDR3: CATTNKGQGQNYGYTF. The CDR3 nucleotides are TGTGCCACCACCAATAAGGGACAGGGCCAAAACTATGGCTACACCTTC.

The chain joins TRBV10-3 to TRBJ1-1; D perhaps matches TRBD1 (5 bases). The V gene's germline CDR1 is ENHRY and CDR2 SYGVKD. V was clipped by 3 bases and J by 3 bases, with 5 bases between them. This CDR3 region has 12 residues. The CDR3 DNA is TGTGCCATCAGTGACAGGGACACTGAAGCTTTCTTT. Protein sequence: CAISDRDTEAFF.

J is TRBJ2-7 and V is TRBV6-4; 8 bases are shared with TRBD2. This CDR3 spans 16 amino acids. The J segment lost 0 bases and the V segment lost 6 bases, leaving 10 bases of the junction unmatched. CDR1 is MRHNA and CDR2 is SNTAGT in the germline V gene. CDR3 protein: CASRPRSGASSYEQYF. The CDR3 bases are TGTGCCAGCAGACCACGTAGCGGGGCGAGCTCCTACGAGCAGTACTTC.

The chain recombines TRBV5-5 with TRBJ1-6; tentatively, D is TRBD1 (6 bases). The CDR3 covers 14 residues. The ends were cut back, 3 bases at V and 9 bases at J, with 13 bases in the middle. Germline lookup yields CDR1 SGHKS and CDR2 YYEKEE (reference sequence). DNA of the CDR3: TGTGCCAGCAGCTCTGGGGGCTTAGGTTCACCCCTCCACTTT. Encoded protein: CASSSGGLGSPLHF.

The chain employs TRBV19 and TRBJ1-5, with D perhaps matching TRBD1 (5 bases). CDR1 and CDR2 from the germline V gene are LNHDA and SQIVND (reference sequence). Deletions cut 7 bases from V and 2 bases from J, with 12 bases between. This CDR3 comprises 14 residues. In nucleotides, the CDR3 is TGTGCCAGTACAGGGAAAAGGGGCAATCAGCCCCAGCATTTT. It translates to CASTGKRGNQPQHF.

The gene calls are TRBV5-4 and TRBJ1-2; 8 nucleotides align to TRBD1. Germline CDR1 reads SGHNT; CDR2 reads YYREEE (reference sequence). The CDR3 sequence is 13 residues long. V was clipped by 4 bases and J by 7 bases; unmatched bases: 6. The DNA for the CDR3 is TGTGCCAGCAGCATACAGGGGGGGCTTGGCTACACCTTC. It translates to CASSIQGGLGYTF.